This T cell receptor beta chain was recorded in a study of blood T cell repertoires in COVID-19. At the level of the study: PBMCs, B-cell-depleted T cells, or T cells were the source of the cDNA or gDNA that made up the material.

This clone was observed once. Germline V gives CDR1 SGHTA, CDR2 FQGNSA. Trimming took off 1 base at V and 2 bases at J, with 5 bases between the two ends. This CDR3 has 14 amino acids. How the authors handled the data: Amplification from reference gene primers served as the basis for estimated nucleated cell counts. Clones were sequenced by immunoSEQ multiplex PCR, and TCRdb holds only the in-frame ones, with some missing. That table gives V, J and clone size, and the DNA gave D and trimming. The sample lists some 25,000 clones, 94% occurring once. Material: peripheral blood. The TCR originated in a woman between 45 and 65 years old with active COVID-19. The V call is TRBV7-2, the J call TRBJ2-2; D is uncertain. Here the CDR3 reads CASSLGLNTGELFF. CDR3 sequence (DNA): TGTGCCAGCAGCTTAGGGCTTAACACCGGGGAGCTGTTTTTT. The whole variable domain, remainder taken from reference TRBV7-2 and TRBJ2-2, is GAGVSQSPSNKVTEKGKDVELRCDPISGHTALYWYRQSLGQGLEFLIYFQGNSAPDKSGLPSDRFSAERTGGSVSTLTIQRTQQEDSAVYLCASSLGLNTGELFFGEGSRLTVL.